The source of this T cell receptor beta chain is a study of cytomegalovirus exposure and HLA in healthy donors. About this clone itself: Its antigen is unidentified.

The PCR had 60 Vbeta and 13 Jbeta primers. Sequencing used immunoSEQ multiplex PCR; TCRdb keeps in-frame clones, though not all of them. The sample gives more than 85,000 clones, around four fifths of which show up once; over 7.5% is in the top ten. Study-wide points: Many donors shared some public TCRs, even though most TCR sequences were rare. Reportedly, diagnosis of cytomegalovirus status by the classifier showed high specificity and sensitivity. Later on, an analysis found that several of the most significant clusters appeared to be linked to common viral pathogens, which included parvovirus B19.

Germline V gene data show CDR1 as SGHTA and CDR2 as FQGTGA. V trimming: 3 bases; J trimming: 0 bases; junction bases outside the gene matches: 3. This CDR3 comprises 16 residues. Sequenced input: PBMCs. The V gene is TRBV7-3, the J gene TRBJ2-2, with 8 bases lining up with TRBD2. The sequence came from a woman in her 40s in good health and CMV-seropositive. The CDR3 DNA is TGTGCCAGCAGCTTCGGGGGGGCCGCGAACACCGGGGAGCTGTTTTTT. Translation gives CASSFGGAANTGELFF. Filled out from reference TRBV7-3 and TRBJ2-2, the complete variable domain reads GAGVSQTPSNKVTEKGKYVELRCDPISGHTALYWYRQSLGQGPEFLIYFQGTGAADDSGLPNDRFFAVRPEGSVSTLKIQRTERGDSAVYLCASSFGGAANTGELFFGEGSRLTVL.